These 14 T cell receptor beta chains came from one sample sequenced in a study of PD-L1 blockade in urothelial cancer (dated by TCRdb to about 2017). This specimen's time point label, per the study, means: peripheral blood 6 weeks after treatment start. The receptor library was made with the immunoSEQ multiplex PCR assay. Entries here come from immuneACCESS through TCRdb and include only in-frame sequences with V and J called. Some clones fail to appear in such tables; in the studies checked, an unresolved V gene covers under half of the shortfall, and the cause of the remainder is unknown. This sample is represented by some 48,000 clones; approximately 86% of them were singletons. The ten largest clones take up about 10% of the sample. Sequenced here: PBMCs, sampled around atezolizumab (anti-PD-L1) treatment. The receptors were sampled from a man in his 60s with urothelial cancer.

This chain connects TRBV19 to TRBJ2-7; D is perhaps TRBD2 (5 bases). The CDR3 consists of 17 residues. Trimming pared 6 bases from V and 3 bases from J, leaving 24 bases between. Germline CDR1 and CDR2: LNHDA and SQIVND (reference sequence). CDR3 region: CASSVLGRGNSDYEQYF. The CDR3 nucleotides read TGTGCCAGTAGCGTACTGGGGAGAGGGAACTCGGACTACGAGCAGTACTTC.

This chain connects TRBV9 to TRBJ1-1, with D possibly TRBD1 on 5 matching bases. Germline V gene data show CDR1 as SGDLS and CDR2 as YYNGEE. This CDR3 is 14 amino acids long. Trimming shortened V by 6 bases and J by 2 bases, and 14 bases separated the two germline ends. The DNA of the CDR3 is TGTGCCAGCACCTCACTAACAGGAAACACTGAAGCTTTCTTT. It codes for CASTSLTGNTEAFF. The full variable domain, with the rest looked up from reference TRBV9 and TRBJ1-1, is DSGVTQTPKHLITATGQRVTLRCSPRSGDLSVYWYQQSLDQGLQFLIQYYNGEERAKGNILERFSAQQFPDLHSELNLSSLELGDSALYFCASTSLTGNTEAFFGQGTRLTVV.

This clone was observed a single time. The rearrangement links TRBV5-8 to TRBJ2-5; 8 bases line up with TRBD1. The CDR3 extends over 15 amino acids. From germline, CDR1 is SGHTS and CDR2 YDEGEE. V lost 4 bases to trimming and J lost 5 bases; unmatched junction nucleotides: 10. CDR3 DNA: TGTGCCAGCAGCCCTTCAGGGGGCGCGAGGGAGACCCAGTACTTC. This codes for CASSPSGGARETQYF.

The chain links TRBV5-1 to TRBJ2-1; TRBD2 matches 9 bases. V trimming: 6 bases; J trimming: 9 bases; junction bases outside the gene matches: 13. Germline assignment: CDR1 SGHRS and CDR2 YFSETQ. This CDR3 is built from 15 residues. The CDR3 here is CASTWAGGLVGEQFF. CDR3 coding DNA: TGCGCCAGCACTTGGGCGGGGGGGCTAGTTGGTGAGCAGTTCTTC.

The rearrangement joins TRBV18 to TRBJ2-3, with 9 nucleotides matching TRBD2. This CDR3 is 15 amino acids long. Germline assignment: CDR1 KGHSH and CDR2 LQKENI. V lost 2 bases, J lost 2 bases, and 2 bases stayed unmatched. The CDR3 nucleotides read TGTGCCAGCTCACCAGGCGGGGGGGACACAGATACGCAGTATTTT. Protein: CASSPGGGDTDTQYF.

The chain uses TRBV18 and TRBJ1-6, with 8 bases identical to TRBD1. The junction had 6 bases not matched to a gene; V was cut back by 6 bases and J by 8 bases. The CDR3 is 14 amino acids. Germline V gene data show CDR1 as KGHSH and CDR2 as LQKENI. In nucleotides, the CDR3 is TGTGCCAGCTCCCCGACAGGGGAGGATTCACCCCTCCACTTT. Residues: CASSPTGEDSPLHF.

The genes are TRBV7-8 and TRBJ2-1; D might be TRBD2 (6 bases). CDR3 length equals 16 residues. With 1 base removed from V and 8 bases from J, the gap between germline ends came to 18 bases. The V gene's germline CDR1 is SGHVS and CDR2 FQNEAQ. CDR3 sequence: CASSLGGISRIDEQFF. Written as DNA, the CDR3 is TGTGCCAGCAGCTTAGGCGGGATCAGTAGGATCGATGAGCAGTTCTTC.

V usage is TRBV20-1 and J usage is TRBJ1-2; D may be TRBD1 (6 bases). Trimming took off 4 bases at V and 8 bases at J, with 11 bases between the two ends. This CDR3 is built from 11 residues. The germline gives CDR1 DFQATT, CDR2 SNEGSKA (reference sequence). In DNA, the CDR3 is TGCAGTGCTAACTACAGGGAGGGCTACACCTTC. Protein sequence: CSANYREGYTF.

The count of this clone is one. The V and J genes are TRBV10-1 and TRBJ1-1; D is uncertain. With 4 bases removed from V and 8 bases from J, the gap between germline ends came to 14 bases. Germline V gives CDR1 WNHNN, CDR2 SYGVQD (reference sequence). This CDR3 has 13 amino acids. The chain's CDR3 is CASSADGIDEAFF. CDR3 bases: TGCGCCAGCAGTGCAGACGGGATAGACGAAGCTTTCTTT.

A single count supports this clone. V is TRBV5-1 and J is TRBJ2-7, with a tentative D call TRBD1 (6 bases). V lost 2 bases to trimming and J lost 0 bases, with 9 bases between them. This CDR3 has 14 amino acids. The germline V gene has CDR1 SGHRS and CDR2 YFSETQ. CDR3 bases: TGCGCCAGCAGCTTTACAGGGATCTCCTACGAGCAGTACTTC. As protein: CASSFTGISYEQYF.

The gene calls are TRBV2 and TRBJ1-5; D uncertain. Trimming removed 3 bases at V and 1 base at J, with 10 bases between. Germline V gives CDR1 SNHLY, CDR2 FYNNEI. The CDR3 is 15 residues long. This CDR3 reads CASSDVGGSNQPQHF. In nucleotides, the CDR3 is TGTGCCAGCAGTGATGTTGGAGGGAGCAATCAGCCCCAGCATTTT.

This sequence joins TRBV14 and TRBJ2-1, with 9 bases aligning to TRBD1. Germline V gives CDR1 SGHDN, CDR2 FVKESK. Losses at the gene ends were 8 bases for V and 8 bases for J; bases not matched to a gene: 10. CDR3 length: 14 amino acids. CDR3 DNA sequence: TGTGCCAGCGCCCGGGACAGGGTCCGTGATGAGCAGTTCTTC. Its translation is CASARDRVRDEQFF.

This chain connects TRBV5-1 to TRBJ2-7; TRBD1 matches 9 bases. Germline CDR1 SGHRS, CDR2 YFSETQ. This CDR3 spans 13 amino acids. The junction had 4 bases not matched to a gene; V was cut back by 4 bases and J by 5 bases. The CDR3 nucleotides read TGCGCCAGCAGCATACAGGGGGCTGACGAGCAGTACTTC. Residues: CASSIQGADEQYF.

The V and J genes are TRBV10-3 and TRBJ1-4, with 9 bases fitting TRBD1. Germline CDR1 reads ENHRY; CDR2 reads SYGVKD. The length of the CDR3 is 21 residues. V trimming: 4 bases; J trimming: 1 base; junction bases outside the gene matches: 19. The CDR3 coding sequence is TGTGCCATCAGTGGCCCTAGGGAAGGGACAGGGAGAACGGTAACTAATGAAAAACTGTTTTTT. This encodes CAISGPREGTGRTVTNEKLFF.